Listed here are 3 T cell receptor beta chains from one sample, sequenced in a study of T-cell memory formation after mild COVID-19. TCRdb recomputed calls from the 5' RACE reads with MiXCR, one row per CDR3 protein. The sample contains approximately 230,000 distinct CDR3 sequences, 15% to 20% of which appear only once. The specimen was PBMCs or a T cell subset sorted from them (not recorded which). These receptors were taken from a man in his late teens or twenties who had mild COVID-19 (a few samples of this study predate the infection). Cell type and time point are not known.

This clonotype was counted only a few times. The DNA of the CDR3 is TGTGCCAGCAGCTTACGACGGACGAACACTGAAGCTTTCTTT. Translation gives CASSLRRTNTEAFF. The chain combines TRBV7-2 with TRBJ1-1; D remains unclear. This CDR3 has 14 residues. Germline CDR1 SGHTA, CDR2 FQGNSA. V was pared by 2 bases and J by 1 base, with 8 bases between.

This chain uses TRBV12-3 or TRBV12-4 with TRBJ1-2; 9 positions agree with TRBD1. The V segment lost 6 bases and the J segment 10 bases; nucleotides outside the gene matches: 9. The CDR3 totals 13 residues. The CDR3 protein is CASRFPGQGAYTF. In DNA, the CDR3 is TGTGCCAGCAGATTCCCGGGACAGGGTGCCTACACCTTC.

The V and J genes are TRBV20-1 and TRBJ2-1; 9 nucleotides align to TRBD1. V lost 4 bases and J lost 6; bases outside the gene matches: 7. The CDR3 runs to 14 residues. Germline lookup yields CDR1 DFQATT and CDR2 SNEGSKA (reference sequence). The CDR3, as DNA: TGCAGTGCTACCCGGGACAGGGCCTCCAATGAGCAGTTCTTC. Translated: CSATRDRASNEQFF.